The rows below give T cell receptor beta chains drawn from one sample of a study of blood T cell repertoires in COVID-19. Sequencing used immunoSEQ multiplex PCR; TCRdb keeps in-frame clones, though not all of them. This sample yields 95,000 or so clones, of which about 80% are seen a single time; roughly 22% belongs to the top ten. The sequencing input was peripheral blood. The receptors derive from a human donor in a cohort sampled during active COVID-19. The conserved cysteine and the conserved F or W are not part of the CDR3 here.

V gene: TRBV29-1
J gene: TRBJ2-7
CDR3 protein: SFWTSGGAGQY

V gene: TRBV9
J gene: TRBJ1-5
CDR3 protein: ASSAGQADQPQH

V gene: TRBV6-2/TRBV6-3
J gene: TRBJ1-1
CDR3 protein: ASSRQTGVAF

V gene: TRBV29-1
J gene: TRBJ1-2
CDR3 protein: SVEEGAPPYGYT

V gene: TRBV9
J gene: TRBJ2-3
CDR3 protein: ASSASGTSTDTQY

V gene: TRBV5-1
J gene: TRBJ2-2
CDR3 protein: ATTTAGGVNTGELF

V gene: TRBV5-6
J gene: TRBJ2-1
CDR3 protein: ASSLLAGLEQF

V gene: TRBV28
J gene: TRBJ1-2
CDR3 protein: ASSFSQGARGYT

V gene: TRBV11-3
J gene: TRBJ2-7
CDR3 protein: ASSSQDHYEQY

V gene: TRBV5-6
J gene: TRBJ1-5
CDR3 protein: ASSGTGGGNQPQH

V gene: TRBV5-4
J gene: TRBJ1-6
CDR3 protein: ASGWGTGGNSPLH

V gene: TRBV2
J gene: TRBJ1-3
CDR3 protein: ASSNGAAQGNTIY

V gene: TRBV5-1
J gene: TRBJ1-1
CDR3 protein: ASSLREDTEAF

V gene: TRBV5-6
J gene: TRBJ1-2
CDR3 protein: ASSPGQGLYGYT

V gene: TRBV7-8
J gene: TRBJ1-1
CDR3 protein: ASSLETGVNTEAF

V gene: TRBV6-1
J gene: TRBJ1-5
CDR3 protein: ASSDRGLSNQPQH

V gene: TRBV19
J gene: TRBJ1-2
CDR3 protein: ASAARRNVGGYT

V gene: TRBV18
J gene: TRBJ2-1
CDR3 protein: ASSLQGINEQF

V gene: TRBV3-1/TRBV3-2
J gene: TRBJ2-1
CDR3 protein: ASNEGDGGYNEQF

V gene: TRBV28
J gene: TRBJ1-1
CDR3 protein: ASSSPGTGFMNTEAF

V gene: TRBV25-1
J gene: TRBJ1-2
CDR3 protein: ASRVGDSGLGYT

V gene: TRBV11-2
J gene: TRBJ2-7
CDR3 protein: ASSRQAYEQY

V gene: TRBV19
J gene: TRBJ2-5
CDR3 protein: ASSIGTGGGETQY

V gene: TRBV19
J gene: TRBJ2-3
CDR3 protein: ASSKKRLAGNTDTQY

V gene: TRBV5-1
J gene: TRBJ1-2
CDR3 protein: ASSLDRADYGYT

V gene: TRBV9
J gene: TRBJ1-1
CDR3 protein: ASSVEGQGSLNTEAF

V gene: TRBV13
J gene: TRBJ1-5
CDR3 protein: ASSSYSTGSNQPQH

V gene: TRBV6-5
J gene: TRBJ1-5
CDR3 protein: ASGRGSSNQPQH

V gene: TRBV19
J gene: TRBJ1-1
CDR3 protein: ASSIAQGSTEAF

V gene: TRBV19
J gene: TRBJ1-2
CDR3 protein: ASSTQVQGYGYT

V gene: TRBV27
J gene: TRBJ1-1
CDR3 protein: ASSPDFERAGTEAF

V gene: TRBV25-1
J gene: TRBJ2-5
CDR3 protein: ASSVTRGRETQY

V gene: TRBV6-2/TRBV6-3
J gene: TRBJ2-7
CDR3 protein: ASSYSNTLMYEQY

V gene: TRBV10-3
J gene: TRBJ2-2
CDR3 protein: AIRNPGTGDTGELF

V gene: TRBV7-9
J gene: TRBJ2-1
CDR3 protein: ASTRSGVYEQF

V gene: TRBV12-3/TRBV12-4
J gene: TRBJ2-1
CDR3 protein: ASSLRALPEF

V gene: TRBV6-1
J gene: TRBJ1-2
CDR3 protein: ASSELPGQNYGYT

V gene: TRBV27
J gene: TRBJ1-5
CDR3 protein: ASSLGRGNQPQH

V gene: TRBV28
J gene: TRBJ1-1
CDR3 protein: ASPSSGGASVNTEAF

V gene: TRBV15
J gene: TRBJ1-5
CDR3 protein: ATSTGNQPQH

V gene: TRBV5-1
J gene: TRBJ1-1
CDR3 protein: ASRTRDRVPEAF

V gene: TRBV6-1
J gene: TRBJ1-5
CDR3 protein: ASSEGPLSPEH

V gene: TRBV2
J gene: TRBJ2-1
CDR3 protein: ASTRTSGGDQF

V gene: TRBV3-1/TRBV3-2
J gene: TRBJ1-4
CDR3 protein: ASSQEGGLDEKLF

V gene: TRBV27
J gene: TRBJ2-1
CDR3 protein: AASGGSYNEQF

V gene: TRBV2
J gene: TRBJ2-1
CDR3 protein: ASTERGGDYNEQF

V gene: TRBV28
J gene: TRBJ1-5
CDR3 protein: ASSLYSNQPQH

V gene: TRBV19
J gene: TRBJ2-1
CDR3 protein: ASSSPGGREGNEQF

V gene: TRBV18
J gene: TRBJ1-2
CDR3 protein: ASSPRETSYGYT

V gene: TRBV6-6
J gene: TRBJ2-7
CDR3 protein: ASRAGTTYEQY

V gene: TRBV5-6
J gene: TRBJ2-7
CDR3 protein: ASSLTGISYEQY

V gene: TRBV5-1
J gene: TRBJ1-5
CDR3 protein: ASSPQAGGQQPQH

V gene: TRBV11-2
J gene: TRBJ1-2
CDR3 protein: ASSPTAGAVYGYT

V gene: TRBV7-8
J gene: TRBJ1-1
CDR3 protein: ASSIQGKMNTEAF

V gene: TRBV5-1
J gene: TRBJ2-1
CDR3 protein: ASSVSGGSYNEQF